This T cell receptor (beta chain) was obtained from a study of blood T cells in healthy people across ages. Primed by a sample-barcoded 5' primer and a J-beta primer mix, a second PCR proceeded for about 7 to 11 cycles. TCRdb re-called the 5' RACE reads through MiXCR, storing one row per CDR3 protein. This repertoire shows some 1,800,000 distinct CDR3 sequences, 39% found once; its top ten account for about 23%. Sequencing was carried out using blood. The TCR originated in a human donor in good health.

The CDR3 DNA reads as TGCGCCAGCCGACTCGAGACAGGGTTCTACGAGCAGTACTTC. It encodes CASRLETGFYEQYF. The rearrangement joins TRBV5-1 to TRBJ2-7, with TRBD1 matching over 7 bases. After removal of 7 bases from V and 3 bases from J, the junction contained 10 bases not matched to a gene. The CDR3 consists of 14 residues. Germline CDR1 reads SGHRS; CDR2 reads YFSETQ.